These 10 T cell receptor beta chains came from one sample sequenced in a study of blood T cell repertoires in COVID-19. The data were produced by immunoSEQ multiplex PCR, yet TCRdb's version contains in-frame clones alone and is incomplete. The sample records 300,000 or so clones, less than 90% being singletons. Sample: PBMCs or T cells enriched from blood (not recorded which). The receptors were gathered from a woman younger than 45 who had recovered from COVID-19.

Only one count was recorded for this clone. This specimen includes other DNA sequences encoding the same CDR3. The gene calls are TRBV19 and TRBJ1-5; 10 positions agree with TRBD1. Germline trimming cut 5 bases from V and 7 bases from J; bases unmatched to any gene: 2. The CDR3 extends over 13 amino acids. Germline V gene lookup returns CDR1 LNHDA and CDR2 SQIVND (reference sequence). CDR3 coding DNA: TGTGCCAGTAGTGGGACAGGGGACCAGCCCCAGCATTTT. Its protein is CASSGTGDQPQHF.

The chain is built from TRBV10-1 and TRBJ1-1; 7 bases align to TRBD1. Trimming at V came to 3 bases and at J to 4 bases, leaving 5 bases not matched to a gene. CDR3 length: 14 residues. CDR1 and CDR2 from the germline V gene are WNHNN and SYGVQD (reference sequence). CDR3 loop: CASSDPQGSTEAFF. Written as DNA, the CDR3 is TGCGCCAGCAGTGACCCACAGGGGAGCACTGAAGCTTTCTTT.

This clone was seen once. The chain has TRBV6-2 or TRBV6-3 and TRBJ2-7, with TRBD2 matching over 11 bases. The CDR3 consists of 19 residues. Germline V gene lookup returns CDR1 MNHEY and CDR2 SVGEGT. V gave up 5 bases and J gave up 4 bases; unmatched junction bases: 19. CDR3 coding DNA: TGTGCCAGCAGTCCCCGTCTGCTAGCGGGGGGCCTGAAAAAGTACGAGCAGTACTTC. Translating gives CASSPRLLAGGLKKYEQYF.

The chain has TRBV6-2 or TRBV6-3 and TRBJ2-2; D uncertain. Germline V CDR1 and CDR2: MNHEY, SVGEGT. The CDR3 contains 15 residues. V was clipped by 7 bases and J by 0 bases, with 12 bases between them. The CDR3 nucleotides are TGTGCCAGCATCCCGTCTTCCTCGAACACCGGGGAGCTGTTTTTT. It yields the protein CASIPSSSNTGELFF.

The chain has TRBV29-1 and TRBJ1-2, with TRBD1 matching 9 bases. Looked up from germline, CDR1 is SQVTM and CDR2 is ANQGSEA. CDR3 length: 14 amino acids. V trimming: 4 bases; J trimming: 6 bases; junction bases outside the gene matches: 9. The CDR3 sequence: CSVVPGTGMHGYTF. The CDR3 DNA sequence: TGCAGCGTTGTCCCCGGGACAGGGATGCATGGCTACACCTTC.

As to this clone: This same CDR3 is encoded by further DNA sequences in the sample. The chain uses TRBV11-2 and TRBJ2-3; 13 nucleotides agree with TRBD2. CDR1 and CDR2 from the germline V gene are SGHAT and FQNNGV. The CDR3 covers 15 residues. J gave up 4 bases and V 2 bases, and 0 bases lay outside the gene matches. The CDR3 protein is CASSLTSGGADTQYF. The CDR3 DNA reads as TGTGCCAGCAGCTTAACTAGCGGGGGGGCAGATACGCAGTATTTT.

V usage is TRBV5-1 and J usage is TRBJ2-2; TRBD1 is a possible D gene (6 bases). The germline gives CDR1 SGHRS, CDR2 YFSETQ. The V end was cut by 4 bases, the J end by 11 bases, with 33 bases between. This CDR3 has 19 amino acids. The CDR3 DNA sequence: TGCGCCAGCAGCACTGAACAGGGTCCCCTCCGTGCTGGCTACGGCGAGCTGTTTTTT. It is translated as CASSTEQGPLRAGYGELFF.

This rearrangement joins TRBV6-5 to TRBJ2-5; D perhaps matches TRBD2 (6 bases). The V and J ends lost 4 bases and 4 bases respectively, with 13 bases between them. Per germline, CDR1 MNHEY and CDR2 SVGAGI. The CDR3 totals 14 residues. The CDR3 loop is CASSSLDGRETQYF. The CDR3, as DNA: TGTGCCAGCAGTTCCTTGGACGGGAGAGAGACCCAGTACTTC.

V usage is TRBV5-1 and J usage is TRBJ1-4; 8 nucleotides agree with TRBD1. The CDR3 covers 14 residues. Per germline, CDR1 SGHRS and CDR2 YFSETQ. V trimming: 3 bases; J trimming: 6 bases; junction bases outside the gene matches: 4. The CDR3 protein is CASSWTGFDEKLFF. CDR3 in DNA: TGCGCCAGCAGCTGGACAGGGTTCGATGAAAAACTGTTTTTT.

V gene TRBV18 combines with J gene TRBJ1-6; D is possibly TRBD1 (6 bases). Trimming cost V 6 bases and J 10 bases, with 13 bases left between them. The CDR3 sequence is 13 residues long. Germline V gives CDR1 KGHSH, CDR2 LQKENI. DNA of the CDR3: TGTGCCAGCTCGACAGGTTTCGGGTCACCCCTCCACTTT. Its protein is CASSTGFGSPLHF. Complete variable domain (other parts from reference TRBV18 and TRBJ1-6): NAGVMQNPRHLVRRRGQEARLRCSPMKGHSHVYWYRQLPEEGLKFMVYLQKENIIDESGMPKERFSAEFPKEGPSILRIQQVVRGDSAAYFCASSTGFGSPLHFGNGTRLTVT.